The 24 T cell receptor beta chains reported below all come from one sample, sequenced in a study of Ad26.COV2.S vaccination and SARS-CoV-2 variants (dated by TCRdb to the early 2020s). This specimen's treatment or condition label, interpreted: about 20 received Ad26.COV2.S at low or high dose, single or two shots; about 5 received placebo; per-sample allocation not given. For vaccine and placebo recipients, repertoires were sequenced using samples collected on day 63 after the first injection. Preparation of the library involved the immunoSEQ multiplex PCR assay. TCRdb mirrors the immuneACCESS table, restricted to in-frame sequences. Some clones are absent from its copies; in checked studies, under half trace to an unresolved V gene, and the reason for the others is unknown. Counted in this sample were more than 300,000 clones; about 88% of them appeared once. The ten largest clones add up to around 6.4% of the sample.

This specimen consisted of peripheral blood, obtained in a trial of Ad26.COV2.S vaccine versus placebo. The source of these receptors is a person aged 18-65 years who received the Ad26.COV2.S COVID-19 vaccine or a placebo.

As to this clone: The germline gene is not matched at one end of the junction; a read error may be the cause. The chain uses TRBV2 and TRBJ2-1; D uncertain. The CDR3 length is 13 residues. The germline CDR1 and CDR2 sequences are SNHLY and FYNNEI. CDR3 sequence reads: CASDPLGFNGQFF. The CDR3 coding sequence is TGTGCCAGCGATCCCTTGGGGTTCAATGGGCAGTTCTTC. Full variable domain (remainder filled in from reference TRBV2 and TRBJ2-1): EPEVTQTPSHQVTQMGQEVILRCVPISNHLYFYWYRQILGQKVEFLVSFYNNEISEKSEIFDDQFSVERPDGSNFTLKIRSTKLEDSAMYFCASDPLGFNGQFFGPGTRLTVL.

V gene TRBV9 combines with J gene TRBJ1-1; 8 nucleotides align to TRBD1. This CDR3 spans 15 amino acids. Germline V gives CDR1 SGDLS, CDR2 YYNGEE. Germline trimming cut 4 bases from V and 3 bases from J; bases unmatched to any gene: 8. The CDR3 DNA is TGTGCCAGCAGCAACCAGGGGGCGCCGGACACTGAAGCTTTCTTT. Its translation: CASSNQGAPDTEAFF. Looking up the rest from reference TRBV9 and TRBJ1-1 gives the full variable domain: DSGVTQTPKHLITATGQRVTLRCSPRSGDLSVYWYQQSLDQGLQFLIQYYNGEERAKGNILERFSAQQFPDLHSELNLSSLELGDSALYFCASSNQGAPDTEAFFGQGTRLTVV.

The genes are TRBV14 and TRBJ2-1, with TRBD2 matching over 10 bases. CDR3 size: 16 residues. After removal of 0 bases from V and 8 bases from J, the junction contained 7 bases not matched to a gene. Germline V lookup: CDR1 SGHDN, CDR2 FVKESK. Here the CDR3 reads CASSQDLPAGGHEQFF. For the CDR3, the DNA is TGTGCCAGCAGCCAAGATCTTCCAGCGGGAGGGCATGAGCAGTTCTTC.

The CDR3 DNA reads TGCGCCAGCAGCACACTACAGGGGACGGGTTCCTACGAGCAGTACTTC. It yields the protein CASSTLQGTGSYEQYF. The chain carries TRBV5-1 and TRBJ2-7, with TRBD1 matching over 7 bases. The V and J ends lost 4 bases and 1 base, in that order; junction bases with no gene match: 11. The CDR3 covers 16 residues. The germline gives CDR1 SGHRS, CDR2 YFSETQ. Filled out from reference TRBV5-1 and TRBJ2-7, the complete variable domain reads KAGVTQTPRYLIKTRGQQVTLSCSPISGHRSVSWYQQTPGQGLQFLFEYFSETQRNKGNFPGRFSGRQFSNSRSEMNVSTLELGDSALYLCASSTLQGTGSYEQYFGPGTRLTVT.

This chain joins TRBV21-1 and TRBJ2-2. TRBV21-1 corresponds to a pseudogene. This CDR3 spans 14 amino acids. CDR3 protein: CATSRVGYDGELFF. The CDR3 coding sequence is TGTGCCACCTCTAGGGTAGGGTACGACGGGGAGCTGTTTTTT.

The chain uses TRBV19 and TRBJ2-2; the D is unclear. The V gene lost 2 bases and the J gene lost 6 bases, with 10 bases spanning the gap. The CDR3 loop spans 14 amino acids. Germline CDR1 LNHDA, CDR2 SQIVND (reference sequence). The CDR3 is CASSISRIPGELFF. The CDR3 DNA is TGTGCCAGTAGTATATCTCGCATCCCCGGGGAGCTGTTTTTT.

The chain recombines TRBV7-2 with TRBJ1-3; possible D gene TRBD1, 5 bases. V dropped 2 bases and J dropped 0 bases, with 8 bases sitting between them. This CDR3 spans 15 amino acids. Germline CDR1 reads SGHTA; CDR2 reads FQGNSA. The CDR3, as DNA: TGTGCCAGCAGCTTATCAGGGAACTCTGGAAACACCATATATTTT. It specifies CASSLSGNSGNTIYF.

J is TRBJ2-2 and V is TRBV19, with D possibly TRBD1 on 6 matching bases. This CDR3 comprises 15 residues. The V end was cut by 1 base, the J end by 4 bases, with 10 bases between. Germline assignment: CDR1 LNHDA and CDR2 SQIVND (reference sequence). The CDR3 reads CASSIGQVSTGELFF. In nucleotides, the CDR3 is TGTGCCAGTAGTATAGGACAGGTTTCCACCGGGGAGCTGTTTTTT.

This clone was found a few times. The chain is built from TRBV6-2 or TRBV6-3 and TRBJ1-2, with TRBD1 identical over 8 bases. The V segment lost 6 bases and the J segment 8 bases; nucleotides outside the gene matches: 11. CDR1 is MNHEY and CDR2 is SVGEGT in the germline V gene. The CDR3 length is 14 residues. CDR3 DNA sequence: TGTGCCAGCAGCCAACCCGGACAGGGCCTAGGCTACACCTTC. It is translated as CASSQPGQGLGYTF.

CDR3 sequence reads: CASSETGNTGELFF. In DNA, the CDR3 is TGTGCCAGCAGTGAGACAGGGAACACCGGGGAGCTGTTTTTT. The chain employs TRBV2 and TRBJ2-2; perhaps TRBD1 as D (6 bases). V lost 3 bases to trimming and J lost 1 base, with 6 bases between them. The germline CDR1 and CDR2 sequences are SNHLY and FYNNEI. This CDR3 has 14 residues.

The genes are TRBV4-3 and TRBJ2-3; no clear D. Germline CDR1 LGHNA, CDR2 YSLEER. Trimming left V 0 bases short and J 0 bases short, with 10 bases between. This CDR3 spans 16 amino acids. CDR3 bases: TGCGCCAGCAGCCAAGATAGCAGACCCAGCACAGATACGCAGTATTTT. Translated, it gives CASSQDSRPSTDTQYF.

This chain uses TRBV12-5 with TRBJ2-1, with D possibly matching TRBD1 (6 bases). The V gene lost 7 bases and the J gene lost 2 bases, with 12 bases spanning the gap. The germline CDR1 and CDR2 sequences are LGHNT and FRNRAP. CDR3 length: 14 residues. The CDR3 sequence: CASAQGLTYNEQFF. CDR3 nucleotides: TGTGCTAGTGCCCAGGGGTTGACCTACAATGAGCAGTTCTTC.

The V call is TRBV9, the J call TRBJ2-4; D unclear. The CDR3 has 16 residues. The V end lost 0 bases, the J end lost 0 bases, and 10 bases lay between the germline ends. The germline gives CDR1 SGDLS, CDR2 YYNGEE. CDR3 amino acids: CASSVETRGAKNIQYF. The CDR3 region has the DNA TGTGCCAGCAGCGTAGAGACAAGAGGAGCCAAAAACATTCAGTACTTC.

The CDR3 nucleotides are TGTGCCAGCAGCCAAGCTCGGGGATCTAATGAAAAACTGTTTTTT. Translating gives CASSQARGSNEKLFF. The J gene is TRBJ1-4, the V gene TRBV14; D remains unclear. V was shortened by 1 base and J by 3 bases, with 9 bases between the two germline ends. The CDR3 loop spans 15 amino acids. Germline V CDR1 and CDR2: SGHDN, FVKESK.

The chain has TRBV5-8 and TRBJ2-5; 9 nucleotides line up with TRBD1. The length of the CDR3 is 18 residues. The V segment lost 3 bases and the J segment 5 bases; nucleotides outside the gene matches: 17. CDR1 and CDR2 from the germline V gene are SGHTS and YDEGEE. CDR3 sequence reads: CASSSIPPVWDRAETQYF. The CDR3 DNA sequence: TGTGCCAGCAGCTCAATCCCCCCGGTGTGGGACAGGGCCGAGACCCAGTACTTC.

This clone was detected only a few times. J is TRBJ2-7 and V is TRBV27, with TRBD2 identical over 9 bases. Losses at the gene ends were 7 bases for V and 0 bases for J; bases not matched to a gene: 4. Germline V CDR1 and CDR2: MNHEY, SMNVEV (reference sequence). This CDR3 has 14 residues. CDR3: CASNSGGSSYEQYF. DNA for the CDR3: TGTGCCAGCAATAGCGGGGGAAGCTCCTACGAGCAGTACTTC.

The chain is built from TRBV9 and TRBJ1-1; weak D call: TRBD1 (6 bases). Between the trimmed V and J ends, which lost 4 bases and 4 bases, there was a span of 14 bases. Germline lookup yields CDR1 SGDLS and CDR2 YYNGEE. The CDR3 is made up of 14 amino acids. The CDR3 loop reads CASSSEDRFTEAFF. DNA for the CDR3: TGTGCCAGCAGCTCCGAAGACAGGTTCACTGAAGCTTTCTTT.

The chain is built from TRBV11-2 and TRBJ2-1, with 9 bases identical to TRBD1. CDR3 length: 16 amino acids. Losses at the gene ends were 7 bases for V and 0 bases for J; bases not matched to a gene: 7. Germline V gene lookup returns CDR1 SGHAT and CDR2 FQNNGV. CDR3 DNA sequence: TGTGCCAGCATCAGGGAGACAGGGGGCTCCTACAATGAGCAGTTCTTC. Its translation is CASIRETGGSYNEQFF.

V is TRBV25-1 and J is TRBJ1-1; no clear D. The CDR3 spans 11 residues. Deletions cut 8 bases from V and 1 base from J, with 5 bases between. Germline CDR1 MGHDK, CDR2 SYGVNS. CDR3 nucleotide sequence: TGTGCCAGCCTGGGGAACACTGAAGCTTTCTTT. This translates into CASLGNTEAFF. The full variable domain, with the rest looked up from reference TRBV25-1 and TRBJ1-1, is EADIYQTPRYLVIGTGKKITLECSQTMGHDKMYWYQQDPGMELHLIHYSYGVNSTEKGDLSSESTVSRIRTEHFPLTLESARPSHTSQYLCASLGNTEAFFGQGTRLTVV.

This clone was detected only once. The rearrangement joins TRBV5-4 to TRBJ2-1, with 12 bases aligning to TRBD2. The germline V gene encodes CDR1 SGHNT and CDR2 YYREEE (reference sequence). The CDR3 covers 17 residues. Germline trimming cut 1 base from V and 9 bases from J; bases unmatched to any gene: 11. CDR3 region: CASSLQLAGGVTSEQFF. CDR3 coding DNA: TGTGCCAGCAGCTTGCAGCTAGCGGGAGGGGTTACGAGTGAGCAGTTCTTC.

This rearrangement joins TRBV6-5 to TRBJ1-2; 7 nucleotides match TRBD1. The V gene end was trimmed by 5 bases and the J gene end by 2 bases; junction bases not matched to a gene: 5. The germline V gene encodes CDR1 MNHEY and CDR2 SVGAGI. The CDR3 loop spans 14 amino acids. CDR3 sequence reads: CASSQLTGNYGYTF. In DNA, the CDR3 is TGTGCCAGCAGTCAACTGACAGGGAACTATGGCTACACCTTC.

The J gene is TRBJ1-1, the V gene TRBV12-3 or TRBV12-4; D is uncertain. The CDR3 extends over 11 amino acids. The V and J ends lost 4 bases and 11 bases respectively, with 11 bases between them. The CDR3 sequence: CASSWTPPAFF. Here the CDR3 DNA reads TGTGCCAGCAGTTGGACCCCGCCTGCTTTCTTT.

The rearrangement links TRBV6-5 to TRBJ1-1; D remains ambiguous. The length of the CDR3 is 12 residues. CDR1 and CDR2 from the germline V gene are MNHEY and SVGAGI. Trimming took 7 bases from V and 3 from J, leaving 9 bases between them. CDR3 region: CASKLKDTEAFF. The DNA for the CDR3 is TGTGCCAGCAAGTTAAAAGACACTGAAGCTTTCTTT.

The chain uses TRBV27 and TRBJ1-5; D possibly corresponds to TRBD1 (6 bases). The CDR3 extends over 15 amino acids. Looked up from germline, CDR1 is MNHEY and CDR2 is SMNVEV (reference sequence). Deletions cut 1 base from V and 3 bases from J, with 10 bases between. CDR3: CASSLLAGANQPQHF. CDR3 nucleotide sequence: TGTGCCAGCAGTTTATTAGCGGGGGCCAATCAGCCCCAGCATTTT.